The 20 T cell receptor beta chains below come from one sample, sequenced in a study of T cell responses to AZD1222 COVID-19 vaccine. TCRdb keeps only in-frame clones here, not all; method: immunoSEQ multiplex PCR. The table includes around 180,000 clones, about nine tenths detected once. The specimen comprised peripheral blood, sampled on day 0 of AZD1222 vaccination. The source is an adult in good health.

This chain uses TRBV3-1 (or the pseudogene TRBV3-2) with TRBJ1-6; 8 bases match TRBD1. V shed 2 bases and J 7 bases; nucleotides not matched to a gene: 7. Per germline, CDR1 LGHDT and CDR2 YNNKEL (reference sequence). The CDR3 is made up of 16 amino acids. The CDR3 DNA follows: TGTGCCAGCAGCCAAAGGAGACAGGGGAGAAATTCACCCCTCCACTTT. Protein: CASSQRRQGRNSPLHF.

The V and J genes are TRBV20-1 and TRBJ2-5, with a tentative D call TRBD2 (5 bases). V dropped 5 bases and J dropped 3 bases, with 7 bases sitting between them. CDR1 and CDR2 from the germline V gene are DFQATT and SNEGSKA (reference sequence). The CDR3 extends over 11 amino acids. CDR3 bases: TGCAGTGCTCAACTAGAAGAGACCCAGTACTTC. It is translated as CSAQLEETQYF.

The chain carries TRBV7-8 and TRBJ1-4; the match to TRBD1 covers 9 bases. CDR1 SGHVS and CDR2 FQNEAQ come from the germline V gene. Trimming removed 0 bases from V and 16 bases from J; junction bases left unmatched: 3. The CDR3 loop spans 12 amino acids. CDR3 sequence (DNA): TGTGCCAGCAGCTTAGCGGGACAGGGACAGTTTTTT. Translating it yields CASSLAGQGQFF.

This clone occurred once. The V call is TRBV28, the J call TRBJ1-2; 7 nucleotides match TRBD1. CDR1 MDHEN and CDR2 SYDVKM come from the germline V gene. Losses at the gene ends were 6 bases for V and 2 bases for J; bases not matched to a gene: 3. The CDR3 is 13 amino acids. The CDR3 DNA follows: TGTGCCAGCAGGGAGGGACAGAACTATGGCTACACCTTC. Translating gives CASREGQNYGYTF.

V is TRBV19 and J is TRBJ2-3; D unclear. Trimming removed 1 base from V and 4 bases from J, with 6 bases in between. The CDR3 totals 13 residues. Germline lookup yields CDR1 LNHDA and CDR2 SQIVND (reference sequence). The CDR3 spells CASSIGVSDTQYF. DNA for the CDR3: TGTGCCAGTAGTATAGGGGTCTCAGATACGCAGTATTTT.

This chain joins TRBV7-3 and TRBJ2-2; TRBD2 is a possible D gene (6 bases). From germline, CDR1 is SGHTA and CDR2 FQGTGA. This CDR3 contains 12 residues. V was shortened by 2 bases and J by 11 bases, with 9 bases between the two germline ends. For the CDR3, the DNA is TGTGCCAGCAGCTTAGCGGGGACCGAGCTGTTTTTT. Protein sequence: CASSLAGTELFF.

V is TRBV5-6 and J is TRBJ1-2, with TRBD1 matching 7 bases. The CDR3 is made up of 13 amino acids. Trimming took 4 bases from V and 5 from J; bases not matched to a gene: 5. The V gene's germline CDR1 is SGHDT and CDR2 YYEEEE. The CDR3 spells CASSLGTEYGYTF. CDR3 coding DNA: TGTGCCAGCAGCCTCGGGACAGAATATGGCTACACCTTC.

The chain joins TRBV30 to TRBJ2-3; 7 nucleotides match TRBD2. Trimming at V came to 0 bases and at J to 6 bases, leaving 6 bases not matched to a gene. Germline V lookup: CDR1 GTSNPN, CDR2 SVGIG (reference sequence). The CDR3 is 14 residues long. CDR3 nucleotide sequence: TGTGCCTGGAGTGTATCTAGCGGCTGGGATACGCAGTATTTT. Protein sequence: CAWSVSSGWDTQYF.

The table lists this clone with a count of one. The rearrangement joins TRBV5-4 to TRBJ1-6; 9 bases line up with TRBD1. The J segment lost 10 bases and the V segment lost 3 bases, leaving 11 bases of the junction unmatched. Germline CDR1 SGHNT, CDR2 YYREEE (reference sequence). This CDR3 is 16 amino acids long. DNA for the CDR3: TGTGCCAGCAGCTCCCCGGGACAGGGAAGAGACTCACCCCTCCACTTT. Translation gives CASSSPGQGRDSPLHF. The full variable domain, its missing parts supplied by reference TRBV5-4 and TRBJ1-6, is ETGVTQSPTHLIKTRGQQVTLRCSSQSGHNTVSWYQQALGQGPQFIFQYYREEENGRGNFPPRFSGLQFPNYSSELNVNALELDDSALYLCASSSPGQGRDSPLHFGNGTRLTVT.

The rearrangement joins TRBV3-1 (or the pseudogene TRBV3-2) to TRBJ2-3, with 15 bases matching TRBD2. V dropped 1 base and J dropped 8; count of bases not matched to a gene: 13. Per germline, CDR1 LGHDT and CDR2 YNNKEL (reference sequence). CDR3 size: 19 residues. In nucleotides, the CDR3 is TGTGCCAGCAGCCAAGCGTGGACTAGCGGGGGGGCCAAACCGGGTACGCAGTATTTT. This codes for CASSQAWTSGGAKPGTQYF.

This chain links TRBV3-1 (or the pseudogene TRBV3-2) with TRBJ2-7, with TRBD2 as a possible D gene (6 bases). In germline, CDR1 is LGHDT, CDR2 YNNKEL (reference sequence). The CDR3 extends over 14 amino acids. V was clipped by 5 bases and J by 4 bases, with 15 bases between them. The CDR3 region is CASSAAGIGYEQYF. CDR3 nucleotides: TGTGCCAGCAGCGCCGCGGGGATCGGGTACGAGCAGTACTTC.

In DNA form, the CDR3 reads TGTGCCAGCAGCCCTTTATCGAGCTACACCTTC. Translating it yields CASSPLSSYTF. The chain links TRBV21-1 to TRBJ1-2. TRBV21-1 is a listed pseudogene. The CDR3 length is 11 residues.

The chain employs TRBV12-5 and TRBJ2-5; 7 nucleotides match TRBD1. Germline V gives CDR1 LGHNT, CDR2 FRNRAP. The CDR3 totals 16 residues. V trimming: 7 bases; J trimming: 5 bases; junction bases outside the gene matches: 16. The CDR3 region is CASDLGGSTQEETQYF. DNA of the CDR3: TGTGCTAGTGACTTAGGGGGCTCAACCCAAGAGGAGACCCAGTACTTC.

The V call is TRBV13, the J call TRBJ1-1; 9 nucleotides align to TRBD1. The CDR3 totals 15 residues. Germline CDR1 reads PRHDT; CDR2 reads FYEKMQ (reference sequence). V was pared by 1 base and J by 5 bases, with 5 bases of the junction left unmatched. The CDR3 sequence is CASSLVRDRATEAFF. The CDR3 DNA reads as TGTGCCAGCAGCTTAGTCCGGGACAGGGCGACTGAAGCTTTCTTT.

The V and J genes are TRBV4-3 and TRBJ1-2, with D possibly TRBD1 on 5 matching bases. In germline, CDR1 is LGHNA, CDR2 YSLEER. Trimming stripped 3 bases from V and 2 bases from J, with 13 bases between. The CDR3 extends over 15 amino acids. The CDR3 DNA is TGCGCCAGCAGCCACCCCGGGACGGTGAACTATGGCTACACCTTC. It yields the protein CASSHPGTVNYGYTF.

The chain carries TRBV10-2 and TRBJ1-5; no reliable D call. The CDR3 sequence is 14 residues long. Trimming removed 0 bases from V and 1 base from J, with 4 bases in between. Germline V lookup: CDR1 WSHSY, CDR2 SAAADI. The CDR3 loop is CASSESGSNQPQHF. The DNA for the CDR3 is TGCGCCAGCAGTGAGTCAGGGAGCAATCAGCCCCAGCATTTT.

J is TRBJ1-1 and V is TRBV7-9, with D tentatively TRBD1 (6 bases). CDR1 and CDR2 from the germline V gene are SEHNR and FQNEAQ (reference sequence). The length of the CDR3 is 12 residues. Trimming pared 4 bases from V and 6 bases from J, leaving 9 bases between. CDR3 in DNA: TGTGCCAGCAGCTCCAGGGGATCTGAAGCTTTCTTT. It translates to CASSSRGSEAFF.

J is TRBJ2-7 and V is TRBV27; TRBD2 aligns across 10 bases. The germline V gene has CDR1 MNHEY and CDR2 SMNVEV (reference sequence). J gave up 3 bases and V 5 bases, and 4 bases lay outside the gene matches. The CDR3 runs 14 residues. The CDR3 region has the DNA TGTGCCAGCAGTGCCGGACTAGCGGTCTACGAGCAGTACTTC. Translated: CASSAGLAVYEQYF.

The chain combines TRBV5-1 with TRBJ2-3; TRBD1 agrees at 12 bases. Germline CDR1 reads SGHRS; CDR2 reads YFSETQ. This CDR3 is 17 amino acids long. V lost 4 bases and J lost 4; bases outside the gene matches: 10. The CDR3 coding sequence is TGCGCCAGCAGCAGCTCCCGTGGGACAGGGGGCGCAGATACGCAGTATTTT. This gives the protein CASSSSRGTGGADTQYF.

This chain uses TRBV30 with TRBJ1-5; 9 nucleotides agree with TRBD1. Germline CDR1 and CDR2: GTSNPN and SVGIG (reference sequence). The CDR3 is 14 residues long. The ends lost 1 base at V and 6 bases at J; junction bases unmatched: 4. For the CDR3, the DNA is TGTGCCTGGAGTGGACAGGGGGACGCTCAGCCCCAGCATTTT. Translated: CAWSGQGDAQPQHF.